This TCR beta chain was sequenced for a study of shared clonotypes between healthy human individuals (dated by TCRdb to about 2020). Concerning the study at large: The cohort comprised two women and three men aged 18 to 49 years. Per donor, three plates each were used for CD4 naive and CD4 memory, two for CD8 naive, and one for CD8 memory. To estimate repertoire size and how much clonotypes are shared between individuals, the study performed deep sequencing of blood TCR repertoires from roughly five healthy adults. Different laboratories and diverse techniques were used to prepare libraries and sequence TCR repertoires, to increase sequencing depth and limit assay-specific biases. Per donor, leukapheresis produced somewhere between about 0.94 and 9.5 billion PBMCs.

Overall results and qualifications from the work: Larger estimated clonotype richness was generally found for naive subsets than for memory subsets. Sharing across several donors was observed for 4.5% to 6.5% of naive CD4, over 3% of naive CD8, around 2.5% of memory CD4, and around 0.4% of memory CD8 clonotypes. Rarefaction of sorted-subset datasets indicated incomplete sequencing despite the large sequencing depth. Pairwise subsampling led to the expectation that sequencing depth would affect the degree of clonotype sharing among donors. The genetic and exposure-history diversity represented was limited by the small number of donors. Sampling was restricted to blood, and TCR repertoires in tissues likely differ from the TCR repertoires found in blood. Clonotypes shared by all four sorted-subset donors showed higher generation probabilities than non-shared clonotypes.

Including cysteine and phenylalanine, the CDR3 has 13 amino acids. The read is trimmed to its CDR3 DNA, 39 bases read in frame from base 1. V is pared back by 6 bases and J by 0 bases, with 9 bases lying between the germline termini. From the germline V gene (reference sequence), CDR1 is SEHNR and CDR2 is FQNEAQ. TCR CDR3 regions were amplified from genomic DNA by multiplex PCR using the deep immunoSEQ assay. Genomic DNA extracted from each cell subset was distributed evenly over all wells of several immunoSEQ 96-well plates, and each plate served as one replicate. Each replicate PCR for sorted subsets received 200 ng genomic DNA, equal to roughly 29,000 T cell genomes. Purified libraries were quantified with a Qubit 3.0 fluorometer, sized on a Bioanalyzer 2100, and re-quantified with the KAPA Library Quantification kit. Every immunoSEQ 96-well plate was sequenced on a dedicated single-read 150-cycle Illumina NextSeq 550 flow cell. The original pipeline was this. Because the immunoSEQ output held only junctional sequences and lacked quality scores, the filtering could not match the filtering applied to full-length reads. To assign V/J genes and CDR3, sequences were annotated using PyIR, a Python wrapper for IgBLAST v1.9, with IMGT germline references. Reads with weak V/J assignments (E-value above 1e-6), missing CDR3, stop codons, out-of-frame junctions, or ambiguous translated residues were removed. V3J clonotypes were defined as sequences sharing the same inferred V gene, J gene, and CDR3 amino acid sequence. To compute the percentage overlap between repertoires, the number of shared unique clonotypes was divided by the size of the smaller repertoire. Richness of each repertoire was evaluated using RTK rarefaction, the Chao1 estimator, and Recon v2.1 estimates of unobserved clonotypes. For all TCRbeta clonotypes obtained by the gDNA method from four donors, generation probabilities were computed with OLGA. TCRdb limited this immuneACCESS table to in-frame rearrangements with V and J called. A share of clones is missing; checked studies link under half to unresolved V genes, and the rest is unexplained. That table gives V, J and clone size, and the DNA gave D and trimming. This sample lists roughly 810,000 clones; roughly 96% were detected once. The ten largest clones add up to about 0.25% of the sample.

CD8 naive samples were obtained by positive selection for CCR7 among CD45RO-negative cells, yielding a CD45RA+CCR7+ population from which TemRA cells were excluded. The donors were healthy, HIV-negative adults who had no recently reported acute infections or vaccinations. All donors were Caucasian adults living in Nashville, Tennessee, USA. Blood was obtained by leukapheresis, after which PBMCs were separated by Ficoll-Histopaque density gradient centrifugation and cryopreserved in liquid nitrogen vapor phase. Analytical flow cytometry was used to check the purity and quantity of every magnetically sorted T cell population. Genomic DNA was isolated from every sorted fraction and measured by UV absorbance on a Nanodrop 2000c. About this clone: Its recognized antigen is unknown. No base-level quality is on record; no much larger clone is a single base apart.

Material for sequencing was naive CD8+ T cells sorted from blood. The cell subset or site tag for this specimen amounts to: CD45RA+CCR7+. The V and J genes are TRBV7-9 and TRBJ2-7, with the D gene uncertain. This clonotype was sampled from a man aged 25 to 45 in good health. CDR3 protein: CASSAVGSYEQYF. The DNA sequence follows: TGTGCCAGCAGTGCGGTAGGCTCCTACGAGCAGTACTTC.